The 22 T cell receptor beta chains listed next were all sequenced from one sample in a study of blood T cell repertoires in COVID-19. Produced via immunoSEQ multiplex PCR; TCRdb's table is partial and in-frame only. The data show just under 350,000 clones, roughly 89% seen once. Sequenced sample: peripheral blood. Receptor source: a woman younger than 35 who had recovered from COVID-19.

The chain uses TRBV5-5 and TRBJ2-7; TRBD2 matches at 9 bases. Germline V CDR1 and CDR2: SGHKS, YYEKEE (reference sequence). The CDR3 spans 16 residues. V trimming: 1 base; J trimming: 5 bases; junction bases outside the gene matches: 10. CDR3 residues: CASSLFGTAGGHEQYV. CDR3 bases: TGTGCCAGCAGCTTGTTTGGGACGGCGGGAGGGCACGAGCAGTACGTC.

The V call is TRBV25-1, the J call TRBJ2-7, with a possible D match to TRBD2 (5 bases). The germline CDR1 and CDR2 sequences are MGHDK and SYGVNS. V was clipped by 9 bases and J by 5 bases, with 20 bases between them. The CDR3 has 14 amino acids. In nucleotides, the CDR3 is TGTGCCAGTCCATGGTGGAAAAACGGGGACGAGCAGTACGTC. Its protein is CASPWWKNGDEQYV.

The chain has TRBV2 and TRBJ1-3, with 11 bases aligning to TRBD1. CDR1 and CDR2 from the germline V gene are SNHLY and FYNNEI. The length of the CDR3 is 13 residues. The ends lost 8 bases at V and 4 bases at J; junction bases unmatched: 1. Written as DNA, the CDR3 is TGTGCCAGCGGGACAGGGGGAGGAAACACCATATATTTT. Amino acid sequence: CASGTGGGNTIYF.

The chain uses TRBV27 and TRBJ1-5, with a weak D call TRBD1 (6 bases). This CDR3 is 15 amino acids long. V lost 4 bases and J lost 6, with 16 bases in between. Germline-derived CDR1 and CDR2 are MNHEY and SMNVEV (reference sequence). The CDR3 DNA reads TGTGCCAGCAGTTATTTGGGGGCAAGGGGTCAGCCCCAGCATTTT. This codes for CASSYLGARGQPQHF.

The J gene is TRBJ1-3, the V gene TRBV7-9, with no clear D. Looked up from germline, CDR1 is SEHNR and CDR2 is FQNEAQ (reference sequence). V dropped 1 base and J dropped 9 bases, with 13 bases sitting between them. CDR3 length equals 14 residues. CDR3 amino acids: CASSLVGVLGTIYF. CDR3 DNA sequence: TGTGCCAGCAGCTTAGTCGGGGTACTGGGCACCATATATTTT.

The genes are TRBV6-2 or TRBV6-3 and TRBJ2-3, with TRBD2 matching 7 bases. The V segment lost 5 bases and the J segment 0 bases; nucleotides outside the gene matches: 5. This CDR3 contains 15 residues. Germline loops: CDR1 MNHEY, CDR2 SVGEGT. Here the CDR3 reads CASSTLAGSTDTQYF. In nucleotides, the CDR3 is TGTGCCAGCAGTACCTTAGCGGGCAGCACAGATACGCAGTATTTT.

V is TRBV11-3 and J is TRBJ1-4; D gene unclear. V lost 0 bases, J lost 7 bases, and 15 bases lay in between. Germline CDR1 SGHNT, CDR2 YENEEA. The CDR3 totals 16 residues. The CDR3 reads CASSLDAGGRLEKLFF. CDR3 coding DNA: TGTGCCAGCAGCTTAGATGCGGGAGGGCGCCTTGAAAAACTGTTTTTT.

The J gene is TRBJ2-1, the V gene TRBV11-3, with 8 bases that match TRBD2. This CDR3 comprises 14 residues. Germline-derived CDR1 and CDR2 are SGHNT and YENEEA. CDR3 amino acids: CASSGRGVYNEQFF. The CDR3 DNA reads TGTGCTTCCAGCGGGAGAGGAGTTTACAATGAGCAGTTCTTC.

The J gene is TRBJ2-7, the V gene TRBV6-2 or TRBV6-3, with 16 nucleotides matching TRBD2. CDR1 MNHEY and CDR2 SVGEGT come from the germline V gene. V lost 4 bases and J lost 4; bases outside the gene matches: 10. The CDR3 runs 18 residues. CDR3: CASSSQEGLAGGAYEQYV. In DNA form, the CDR3 reads TGTGCCAGCAGTTCCCAGGAGGGACTAGCGGGAGGGGCGTACGAGCAGTACGTC.

The V and J genes are TRBV3-1 (or the pseudogene TRBV3-2) and TRBJ1-4, with TRBD1 matching over 9 bases. The CDR3 extends over 14 amino acids. Germline V lookup: CDR1 LGHDT, CDR2 YNNKEL (reference sequence). V was clipped by 1 base and J by 10 bases; unmatched bases: 4. The chain's CDR3 is CASSQGPGQGKLFF. The CDR3 DNA reads TGTGCCAGCAGCCAAGGTCCGGGACAGGGAAAACTGTTTTTT.

The chain carries TRBV7-9 and TRBJ1-3; D remains ambiguous. The germline V and J ends were trimmed by 5 bases and 4 bases, with 6 bases remaining between them. This CDR3 has 12 residues. Germline CDR1 is SEHNR and CDR2 is FQNEAQ (reference sequence). DNA of the CDR3: TGTGCCAGCAGCGACTCCGGAAACACCATATATTTT. Its protein product is CASSDSGNTIYF.

J is TRBJ1-2 and V is TRBV7-9, with D possibly TRBD1 on 6 matching bases. This CDR3 spans 14 amino acids. The V end was cut by 2 bases, the J end by 4 bases, with 11 bases between. Germline-derived CDR1 and CDR2 are SEHNR and FQNEAQ (reference sequence). The CDR3 region is CASSLIGQLYGYTF. CDR3 coding DNA: TGTGCCAGCAGCTTAATAGGACAGCTCTATGGCTACACCTTC. The full variable domain, rest sourced from reference TRBV7-9 and TRBJ1-2, is DTGVSQNPRHKITKRGQNVTFRCDPISEHNRLYWYRQTLGQGPEFLTYFQNEAQLEKSRLLSDRFSAERPKGSFSTLEIQRTEQGDSAMYLCASSLIGQLYGYTFGSGTRLTVV.

The chain has TRBV11-2 and TRBJ1-6; 8 nucleotides line up with TRBD1. The CDR3 totals 16 residues. Germline values: CDR1 SGHAT, CDR2 FQNNGV. V shed 3 bases and J 9 bases; nucleotides not matched to a gene: 10. The DNA of the CDR3 is TGTGCCAGCAGCTTGTCCCAGGGGGCAGCCGGTTCACCCCTCCACTTT. This codes for CASSLSQGAAGSPLHF.

The chain joins TRBV24-1 to TRBJ1-2, with a tentative D call TRBD1 (5 bases). V lost 5 bases to trimming and J lost 2 bases, with 11 bases between them. Germline loops: CDR1 KGHDR, CDR2 SFDVKD. The CDR3 loop spans 14 amino acids. The CDR3 is CATSGAWGNYGYTF. The CDR3 coding sequence is TGTGCCACCAGTGGGGCGTGGGGCAACTATGGCTACACCTTC.

The chain carries TRBV7-2 and TRBJ2-1, with 9 bases lining up with TRBD2. The CDR3 is made up of 16 amino acids. Germline V gives CDR1 SGHTA, CDR2 FQGNSA. V was pared by 1 base and J by 4 bases, with 5 bases of the junction left unmatched. The CDR3 reads CASSLGAGGRYNEQFF. The DNA for the CDR3 is TGTGCCAGCAGCTTAGGAGCGGGGGGACGTTACAATGAGCAGTTCTTC.

This chain uses TRBV28 with TRBJ2-7; 10 bases are a match to TRBD2. The J segment lost 2 bases and the V segment lost 7 bases, leaving 8 bases of the junction unmatched. Germline V lookup: CDR1 MDHEN, CDR2 SYDVKM. This CDR3 region has 15 residues. The CDR3 DNA sequence: TGTGCCAGCATCCTAGGACTAGCGGAGACCTACGAGCAGTACGTC. Its translation: CASILGLAETYEQYV.

The rearrangement joins TRBV6-6 to TRBJ1-2; 10 nucleotides match TRBD1. The CDR3 is made up of 16 amino acids. Germline CDR1 is MNHNY and CDR2 is SVGAGI (reference sequence). Trimming removed 10 bases from V and 4 bases from J; junction bases left unmatched: 15. The CDR3: CATGDRGPGGAYGYTF. The CDR3 coding sequence is TGTGCCACCGGGGACAGGGGTCCCGGAGGGGCCTATGGCTACACCTTC.

The chain has TRBV10-3 and TRBJ2-1, with D maybe TRBD2 (5 bases). Per germline, CDR1 ENHRY and CDR2 SYGVKD. The CDR3 loop spans 12 amino acids. Trimming removed 10 bases from V and 7 bases from J, with 14 bases in between. The CDR3 nucleotides are TGTGCCAACAGCCGGGAAAAGAATGAGCAGTTCTTC. The encoded protein is CANSREKNEQFF.

This clone was seen only a few times. V usage is TRBV2 and J usage is TRBJ2-1; 7 bases are a match to TRBD1. This CDR3 is 15 amino acids long. J lost 2 bases, V lost 3 bases, and 4 bases had no gene match. Germline V lookup: CDR1 SNHLY, CDR2 FYNNEI. The CDR3 nucleotides read TGTGCCAGCAGTGAGGAGACAGGGACCTACAATGAGCAGTTCTTC. Translated, it gives CASSEETGTYNEQFF. Filled out from reference TRBV2 and TRBJ2-1, the complete variable domain reads EPEVTQTPSHQVTQMGQEVILRCVPISNHLYFYWYRQILGQKVEFLVSFYNNEISEKSEIFDDQFSVERPDGSNFTLKIRSTKLEDSAMYFCASSEETGTYNEQFFGPGTRLTVL.

Concerning this clone itself: The sample holds other DNA sequences that translate to the same CDR3. The chain combines TRBV6-5 with TRBJ1-2, with 10 nucleotides matching TRBD1. Germline assignment: CDR1 MNHEY and CDR2 SVGAGI. This CDR3 has 15 residues. Germline trimming cut 5 bases from V and 5 bases from J; bases unmatched to any gene: 8. CDR3 in DNA: TGTGCCAGCAGTAGACCCGGACAGGGGGGGTATGGCTACACCTTC. Translating it yields CASSRPGQGGYGYTF.

The rearrangement joins TRBV5-1 to TRBJ2-3, with TRBD1 identical over 8 bases. The CDR3 consists of 16 residues. Unmatched junction bases numbered 7, after V lost 0 bases and J lost 4 bases. Germline assignment: CDR1 SGHRS and CDR2 YFSETQ. The CDR3, as DNA: TGCGCCAGCAGCTTGGATCCGACAGGGGAGGCAGATACGCAGTATTTT. Translating gives CASSLDPTGEADTQYF.

This sequence joins TRBV10-1 and TRBJ2-1; 14 positions agree with TRBD2. The J segment lost 7 bases and the V segment lost 5 bases, leaving 4 bases of the junction unmatched. In germline, CDR1 is WNHNN, CDR2 SYGVQD (reference sequence). This CDR3 region has 15 residues. In nucleotides, the CDR3 is TGCGCCAGCAGTAGGACTAGCGGGAGGAGGAATGAGCAGTTCTTC. Protein product: CASSRTSGRRNEQFF.